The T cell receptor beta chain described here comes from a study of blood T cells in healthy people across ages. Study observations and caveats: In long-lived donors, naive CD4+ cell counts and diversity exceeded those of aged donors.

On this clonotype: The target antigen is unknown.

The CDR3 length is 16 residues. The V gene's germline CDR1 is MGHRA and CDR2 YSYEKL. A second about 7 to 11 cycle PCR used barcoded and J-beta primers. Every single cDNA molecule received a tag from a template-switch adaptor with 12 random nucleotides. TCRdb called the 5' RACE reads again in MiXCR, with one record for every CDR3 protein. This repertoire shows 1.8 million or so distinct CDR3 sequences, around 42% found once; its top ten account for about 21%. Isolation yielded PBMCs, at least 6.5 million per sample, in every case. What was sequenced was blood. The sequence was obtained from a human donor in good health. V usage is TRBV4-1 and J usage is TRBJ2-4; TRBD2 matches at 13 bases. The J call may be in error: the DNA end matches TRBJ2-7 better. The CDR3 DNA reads TGCGCCAGCAGCCAAGCGGGACTAGCGGGGATCTACGAGCAGTACTTC. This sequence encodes CASSQAGLAGIYEQYF.